Each of the 32 T cell receptor beta chains below was sequenced from the same sample in a study of control samples from healthy donors and cancer patients (TCRdb year 2020). The library came from the immunoSEQ multiplex PCR assay. This is the immuneACCESS table as TCRdb keeps it, with only in-frame sequences that have V and J called. A part of the clones is gone; compared with another copy, unresolved V genes explain less than half, and the rest is unexplained. The sample contains 150,000 to 200,000 clones, 90% of them found a single time. Around 1.4% of the sample belongs to the ten largest clones. The specimen sequenced was blood. These receptors came from a woman aged 45-65 years in good health.

The J gene is TRBJ2-3, the V gene TRBV27; 13 bases fit TRBD2. This CDR3 spans 16 amino acids. In germline, CDR1 is MNHEY, CDR2 SMNVEV (reference sequence). Trimming took 5 bases from V and 6 from J; bases not matched to a gene: 8. This chain's CDR3 is CASSARGLAGLDTQYF. DNA for the CDR3: TGTGCCAGCAGTGCGAGGGGACTAGCGGGACTGGATACGCAGTATTTT.

The gene calls are TRBV14 and TRBJ2-5, with D maybe TRBD1 (6 bases). The germline V and J ends were trimmed by 4 bases and 5 bases, with 11 bases remaining between them. The germline CDR1 and CDR2 sequences are SGHDN and FVKESK. The CDR3 is 13 residues long. The CDR3 sequence: CASSRGPRETQYF. CDR3 sequence (DNA): TGTGCCAGCAGCCGGGGGCCCCGGGAGACCCAGTACTTC.

The V gene is TRBV20-1, the J gene TRBJ1-4; 10 nucleotides agree with TRBD1. The ends lost 3 bases at V and 9 bases at J; junction bases unmatched: 7. CDR1 and CDR2 from the germline V gene are DFQATT and SNEGSKA (reference sequence). This CDR3 comprises 14 residues. Here the CDR3 reads CSASAGTGAKKLFF. CDR3 in DNA: TGCAGTGCTAGTGCCGGGACAGGGGCCAAAAAACTGTTTTTT.

This chain joins TRBV27 and TRBJ2-3; the match to TRBD2 covers 11 bases. Germline CDR1 MNHEY, CDR2 SMNVEV (reference sequence). With 2 bases clipped from V and 5 bases from J, the junction kept 6 bases outside the gene matches. This CDR3 region has 16 residues. The CDR3: CASSLVSGGGRDTQYF. CDR3 DNA: TGTGCCAGCAGTTTAGTTAGCGGGGGGGGACGAGATACGCAGTATTTT.

The V and J genes are TRBV9 and TRBJ2-3; D is perhaps TRBD2 (6 bases). The CDR3 totals 14 residues. V was trimmed by 3 bases and J by 2 bases, leaving 10 bases between them. CDR1 is SGDLS and CDR2 is YYNGEE in the germline V gene. The CDR3 bases are TGTGCCAGCAGCGATGCGGGACCCACAGATACGCAGTATTTT. Its translation: CASSDAGPTDTQYF.

CDR3 amino acids: CASSIRTPDQPQHF. The DNA of the CDR3 is TGTGCCAGTAGTATACGGACACCGGATCAGCCCCAGCATTTT. The chain links TRBV19 to TRBJ1-5; the D gene is possibly TRBD1 (5 bases). The V gene's germline CDR1 is LNHDA and CDR2 SQIVND (reference sequence). The CDR3 totals 14 residues. Trimming pared 2 bases from V and 5 bases from J, leaving 10 bases between.

The chain employs TRBV6-5 and TRBJ2-3, with D perhaps being TRBD1 or TRBD2 (5 bases each). Germline loops: CDR1 MNHEY, CDR2 SVGAGI. Trimming shortened V by 5 bases and J by 9 bases, and 21 bases separated the two germline ends. The CDR3 is 15 amino acids. As DNA, the CDR3 is TGTGCCAGCAGTACAGGCGGCACAAAGGGAGCCACGCAGTATTTT. It is translated as CASSTGGTKGATQYF.

This chain joins TRBV28 and TRBJ1-5; D unresolved. CDR1 is MDHEN and CDR2 is SYDVKM in the germline V gene. There are 16 residues in the CDR3. V dropped 10 bases and J dropped 6 bases, with 25 bases sitting between them. The CDR3 region is CATQLNGEGSGQPQHF. The DNA of the CDR3 is TGTGCCACCCAACTTAACGGAGAAGGTAGCGGTCAGCCCCAGCATTTT.

The chain is built from TRBV19 and TRBJ1-5, with 9 nucleotides matching TRBD1. Germline values: CDR1 LNHDA, CDR2 SQIVND (reference sequence). The CDR3 is 16 amino acids. V lost 5 bases to trimming and J lost 8 bases; unmatched junction nucleotides: 13. This CDR3 reads CASSSFYGTGLKPQHF. The CDR3 DNA follows: TGTGCCAGTAGTTCTTTCTACGGGACAGGGCTGAAGCCCCAGCATTTT.

This rearrangement joins TRBV6-5 to TRBJ2-2; 8 positions match TRBD1. Per germline, CDR1 MNHEY and CDR2 SVGAGI. The CDR3 runs 14 residues. V lost 6 bases and J lost 3; bases outside the gene matches: 3. CDR3 in amino acids: CASSDRGYTGELFF. CDR3 nucleotides: TGTGCCAGCAGCGACAGGGGTTACACCGGGGAGCTGTTTTTT.

V gene TRBV7-9 combines with J gene TRBJ1-1, with 8 bases identical to TRBD1. With 4 bases clipped from V and 5 bases from J, the junction kept 15 bases outside the gene matches. The CDR3 is made up of 17 amino acids. Germline V gives CDR1 SEHNR, CDR2 FQNEAQ (reference sequence). CDR3 sequence reads: CASSSRTGRAGGTEAFF. CDR3 nucleotide sequence: TGTGCCAGCAGCTCCCGGACAGGGCGGGCAGGTGGTACTGAAGCTTTCTTT.

The V call is TRBV24-1, the J call TRBJ2-3; D gene ambiguous. This CDR3 has 14 amino acids. V was clipped by 2 bases and J by 1 base, with 6 bases between them. Looked up from germline, CDR1 is KGHDR and CDR2 is SFDVKD. The CDR3 sequence is CATSDYTRTDTQYF. The CDR3 DNA reads TGTGCCACCAGTGATTACACTCGCACAGATACGCAGTATTTT.

V is TRBV5-1 and J is TRBJ1-2; D gene unclear. This CDR3 is 13 amino acids long. Germline V gene lookup returns CDR1 SGHRS and CDR2 YFSETQ. V lost 1 base, J lost 7 bases, and 11 bases lay in between. DNA for the CDR3: TGCGCCAGCAGCTTGAGAGGGCGGGGTGGCTACACCTTC. Protein product: CASSLRGRGGYTF.

V and J are TRBV12-5 and TRBJ2-1; 11 nucleotides line up with TRBD1. Germline V gene lookup returns CDR1 LGHNT and CDR2 FRNRAP. V dropped 4 bases and J dropped 8; count of bases not matched to a gene: 7. This CDR3 region has 15 residues. CDR3 DNA: TGTGCTAGTGGTTCCCCCGGGACAGGGGGGTATGAGCAGTTCTTC. It encodes CASGSPGTGGYEQFF.

The CDR3 reads CASSPAFLTRGAEQYF. The CDR3 coding sequence is TGTGCCAGCAGTCCCGCCTTTTTAACCCGGGGGGCCGAGCAGTACTTC. The V gene is TRBV6-2 or TRBV6-3, the J gene TRBJ2-7; D might be TRBD2 (7 bases). The V end lost 5 bases, the J end lost 6 bases, and 23 bases lay between the germline ends. The CDR3 length is 16 residues. Germline CDR1 reads MNHEY; CDR2 reads SVGEGT.

The chain joins TRBV6-1 to TRBJ2-1; D unclear. This CDR3 has 12 amino acids. Deletions cut 3 bases from V and 6 bases from J, with 6 bases between. Germline values: CDR1 MNHNS, CDR2 SASEGT. CDR3 amino acids: CASSEVSNEQFF. The CDR3 DNA is TGTGCCAGCAGTGAGGTATCCAATGAGCAGTTCTTC.

This chain uses TRBV12-3 or TRBV12-4 with TRBJ1-5; tentatively, D is TRBD1 (5 bases). Trimming stripped 9 bases from V and 5 bases from J, with 14 bases between. CDR3 length: 13 residues. CDR3 residues: CASRRQLDQPQHF. In DNA, the CDR3 is TGTGCCAGTCGAAGACAGCTCGATCAGCCCCAGCATTTT.

V gene TRBV6-4 combines with J gene TRBJ2-3; D ambiguous. V lost 3 bases and J lost 6, with 10 bases in between. CDR3 length: 13 amino acids. CDR1 is MRHNA, CDR2 SNTAGT, per germline. CDR3 in DNA: TGTGCCAGCAGTGAACTCTATGGTGATACGCAGTATTTT. Encoded protein: CASSELYGDTQYF.

The chain recombines TRBV19 with TRBJ1-5; D is possibly TRBD1 (5 bases). Looked up from germline, CDR1 is LNHDA and CDR2 is SQIVND (reference sequence). CDR3 length equals 15 residues. V was pared by 6 bases and J by 5 bases, with 17 bases between. The CDR3 protein is CASRKSRDGYQPQHF. Here the CDR3 DNA reads TGTGCCAGTAGAAAATCCCGGGACGGATATCAGCCCCAGCATTTT.

The chain links TRBV11-2 to TRBJ1-5; no clear D. The CDR3 totals 13 residues. The V gene lost 4 bases and the J gene lost 0 bases, with 4 bases spanning the gap. Germline V gene lookup returns CDR1 SGHAT and CDR2 FQNNGV. CDR3 in DNA: TGTGCCAGCAGCTCCTATAGCAATCAGCCCCAGCATTTT. It specifies CASSSYSNQPQHF.

Only one count was recorded for this clone. This chain links TRBV27 with TRBJ1-1; D gene ambiguous. In germline, CDR1 is MNHEY, CDR2 SMNVEV (reference sequence). Trimming pared 10 bases from V and 0 bases from J, leaving 12 bases between. This CDR3 is 13 amino acids long. CDR3 region: CATRGGLNTEAFF. CDR3 coding DNA: TGTGCCACCCGGGGAGGTCTGAACACTGAAGCTTTCTTT.

Only one count was recorded for this clone. The DNA for the CDR3 is TGTGCCAGCAGTTACGAATGGGGGGATAGCAATCAGCCCCAGCATTTT. This translates into CASSYEWGDSNQPQHF. The chain combines TRBV6-5 with TRBJ1-5, with a weak D call TRBD1 (5 bases). The V gene's germline CDR1 is MNHEY and CDR2 SVGAGI. The CDR3 has 16 residues. The V and J ends lost 2 bases and 0 bases respectively, with 11 bases between them.

This clone has only one observation. The chain couples TRBV7-3 to TRBJ2-7; D is unresolved. The CDR3 consists of 13 residues. Trimming took off 5 bases at V and 1 base at J, with 9 bases between the two ends. The germline CDR1 and CDR2 sequences are SGHTA and FQGTGA. The CDR3 reads CASSLGPSYEQYF. The CDR3 nucleotides are TGTGCCAGCAGCCTAGGACCTTCCTACGAGCAGTACTTC.

The rearrangement links TRBV7-2 to TRBJ1-2; D is uncertain. Germline assignment: CDR1 SGHTA and CDR2 FQGNSA. The CDR3 is 12 amino acids. V was shortened by 5 bases and J by 5 bases, with 9 bases between the two germline ends. The CDR3 loop is CASSRTEYGYTF. CDR3 DNA: TGTGCCAGCAGCCGGACTGAATATGGCTACACCTTC.

The chain couples TRBV27 to TRBJ1-3, with TRBD1 as a possible D gene (6 bases). There are 15 residues in the CDR3. Per germline, CDR1 MNHEY and CDR2 SMNVEV (reference sequence). V lost 0 bases, J lost 4 bases, and 10 bases lay in between. The CDR3 DNA sequence: TGTGCCAGCAGTTTATCCGGGGGCGCCGGAAACACCATATATTTT. Amino acids: CASSLSGGAGNTIYF.

This chain uses TRBV11-2 with TRBJ2-7; 10 bases fit TRBD2. The V gene end was trimmed by 5 bases and the J gene end by 2 bases; junction bases not matched to a gene: 6. In germline, CDR1 is SGHAT, CDR2 FQNNGV. This CDR3 comprises 15 residues. The CDR3 loop is CASSERLAGTYEQYF. The CDR3 DNA follows: TGTGCCAGCAGCGAGCGACTAGCGGGTACCTACGAGCAGTACTTC.

This chain connects TRBV4-3 to TRBJ1-2; TRBD1 matches 7 bases. J gave up 4 bases and V 0 bases, and 5 bases lay outside the gene matches. Germline CDR1 LGHNA, CDR2 YSLEER. CDR3 length: 15 residues. CDR3 nucleotide sequence: TGCGCCAGCAGCCAAGACCTGCCAGGGGGCTATGGCTACACCTTC. It yields the protein CASSQDLPGGYGYTF.

The chain recombines TRBV19 with TRBJ2-3, with 12 bases matching TRBD2. The CDR3 loop spans 18 amino acids. Trimming cost V 3 bases and J 3 bases; bases outside gene matches: 10. Germline CDR1 reads LNHDA; CDR2 reads SQIVND (reference sequence). This CDR3 reads CASSITQLAGGVTDTQYF. In DNA, the CDR3 is TGTGCCAGTAGTATTACCCAACTAGCGGGGGGTGTGACAGATACGCAGTATTTT.

The rearrangement uses TRBV5-1 and TRBJ2-5, with 7 positions matching TRBD2. Trimming cost V 4 bases and J 4 bases; bases outside gene matches: 10. There are 15 residues in the CDR3. Per germline, CDR1 SGHRS and CDR2 YFSETQ. CDR3 amino acids: CASSTGGYPRETQYF. The CDR3 bases are TGCGCCAGCAGCACGGGGGGATACCCCCGAGAGACCCAGTACTTC.

CDR3 sequence (DNA): TGCAGCGTTGGGGACAGAGGTCCTGAAGCTTTCTTT. As protein: CSVGDRGPEAFF. This chain links TRBV29-1 with TRBJ1-1, with 7 bases that match TRBD1. The CDR3 runs 12 residues. V dropped 4 bases and J dropped 6; count of bases not matched to a gene: 5. The germline V gene encodes CDR1 SQVTM and CDR2 ANQGSEA.

The V call is TRBV18, the J call TRBJ1-1; D is uncertain. The CDR3 totals 12 residues. Germline V gives CDR1 KGHSH, CDR2 LQKENI. The ends were cut back, 1 base at V and 10 bases at J, with 10 bases in the middle. CDR3 sequence: CASSPRGLVAFF. Here the CDR3 DNA reads TGTGCCAGCTCACCACGAGGGTTAGTAGCTTTCTTT.

The chain is built from TRBV7-2 and TRBJ1-1; D is unclear. Trimming removed 5 bases from V and 1 base from J, with 11 bases in between. Looked up from germline, CDR1 is SGHTA and CDR2 is FQGNSA. This CDR3 region has 14 residues. CDR3 sequence reads: CASSPDQKNTEAFF. CDR3 coding DNA: TGTGCCAGCAGCCCAGACCAGAAGAACACTGAAGCTTTCTTT.